Listed below are T cell receptor beta chains from one sample, sequenced in a study of T cells in tuberculosis. Method: immunoSEQ multiplex PCR; TCRdb's copy keeps in-frame clones and lacks some. Of roughly 34,000 clones listed, about nine tenths are singletons. Sequencing was carried out using PBMCs. These receptors originate from a donor aged 10 to 29 with latent tuberculosis or without tuberculosis infection. Some clones in this sample may be carry-over from other donors' samples. The CDR3 runs from the conserved cysteine through the conserved F or W. A D gene is named only where the DNA matches it firmly. The listing skips clone size in some rows; elsewhere it reads once, few, many or a size class.

J: TRBJ2-1
V: TRBV11-3
size: -
D: TRBD2
CDR3: CASSLDSLAGGNNEQFF
DNA: TGTGCCAGCAGCTTAGATTCTCTAGCGGGGGGTAACAATGAGCAGTTCTTC

J: TRBJ2-2
V: TRBV5-1
size: -
D: -
CDR3: CASSLSQGLGGELFF
DNA: TGCGCCAGCAGCTTGAGTCAGGGTTTAGGCGGGGAGCTGTTTTTT

J: TRBJ1-2
V: TRBV9
size: -
D: -
CDR3: CASSVDDGGYGYTF
DNA: TGTGCCAGCAGCGTAGATGACGGGGGGTACGGCTACACCTTC

J: TRBJ1-3
V: TRBV10-2
size: -
D: TRBD1
CDR3: CASSDFGTGFGNTIYF
DNA: TGCGCCAGCAGTGATTTTGGGACAGGGTTTGGAAACACCATATATTTT

J: TRBJ2-1
V: TRBV5-4
size: -
D: -
CDR3: CASSFINEQFF
DNA: TGTGCCAGCAGCTTTATTAATGAGCAGTTCTTC

J: TRBJ2-1
V: TRBV6-6
size: -
D: -
CDR3: CASSYDFNNEQFF
DNA: TGTGCCAGCAGTTACGACTTCAACAATGAGCAGTTCTTC

J: TRBJ2-1
V: TRBV5-1
size: -
D: -
CDR3: CASSPFMGAGNEQFF
DNA: TGCGCCAGCAGCCCCTTCATGGGGGCCGGTAATGAGCAGTTCTTC

J: TRBJ1-1
V: TRBV7-9
size: -
D: -
CDR3: CASNRNTEAFF
DNA: TGTGCCAGCAACAGGAACACTGAAGCTTTCTTT

J: TRBJ1-2
V: TRBV11-2
size: few
D: TRBD1
CDR3: CASSLPSGGTGYTF
DNA: TGTGCCAGCAGTTTACCTTCAGGGGGAACTGGCTACACCTTC

J: TRBJ1-1
V: TRBV10-3
size: -
D: TRBD1
CDR3: CAISGSRGQGRRDTEAFF
DNA: TGTGCCATCAGTGGGTCTAGGGGACAGGGGCGCCGGGACACTGAAGCTTTCTTT

J: TRBJ2-2
V: TRBV29-1
size: -
D: TRBD1
CDR3: CSVEAGGAVGELFF
DNA: TGCAGCGTTGAGGCAGGGGGCGCAGTCGGGGAGCTGTTTTTT

J: TRBJ1-5
V: TRBV2
size: -
D: TRBD1
CDR3: CASGETGNSNQPQHF
DNA: TGTGCCAGCGGGGAGACAGGGAATAGCAATCAGCCCCAGCATTTT

J: TRBJ2-1
V: TRBV5-1
size: -
D: -
CDR3: CASSFSYNEQFF
DNA: TGCGCCAGCAGCTTCAGCTACAATGAGCAGTTCTTC

J: TRBJ2-5
V: TRBV27
size: -
D: -
CDR3: CASSHELGTQYF
DNA: TGTGCCAGCAGCCACGAACTAGGTACCCAGTACTTC

J: TRBJ1-2
V: TRBV19
size: -
D: -
CDR3: CASFGTNYGYTF
DNA: TGTGCCAGTTTTGGCACTAACTATGGCTACACCTTC

J: TRBJ2-1
V: TRBV7-8
size: -
D: -
CDR3: CASSLAWALPNEQFF
DNA: TGTGCCAGCAGCTTAGCTTGGGCCCTACCTAATGAGCAGTTCTTC

J: TRBJ2-1
V: TRBV27
size: -
D: -
CDR3: CASSFRDNEQFF
DNA: TGTGCCAGCAGTTTCCGGGACAATGAGCAGTTCTTC

J: TRBJ2-7
V: TRBV7-9
size: medium-sized
D: TRBD2
CDR3: CASSLGLAEQYF
DNA: TGTGCCAGCAGCTTGGGACTAGCGGAGCAGTACTTC

J: TRBJ1-5
V: TRBV2
size: -
D: -
CDR3: CASSDNTGNQPQHF
DNA: TGTGCCAGCAGTGACAACACAGGCAATCAGCCCCAGCATTTT

J: TRBJ1-5
V: TRBV15
size: -
D: -
CDR3: CATSSIGQDRFNQPQHF
DNA: TGTGCCACCAGCAGTATCGGGCAAGACAGGTTCAATCAGCCCCAGCATTTT

J: TRBJ2-1
V: TRBV27
size: -
D: -
CDR3: CASSFLEASLIPSSYNEQFF
DNA: TGTGCCAGCAGTTTTTTAGAAGCGTCTTTAATCCCGAGCTCCTACAATGAGCAGTTCTTC

J: TRBJ1-3
V: TRBV11-2
size: -
D: TRBD1
CDR3: CASSLDRAGNTIYF
DNA: TGTGCCAGCAGCCTAGACAGGGCTGGAAACACCATATATTTT

J: TRBJ1-1
V: TRBV30
size: -
D: -
CDR3: CAWVGGAGDTEAFF
DNA: TGTGCCTGGGTAGGAGGGGCTGGGGACACTGAAGCTTTCTTT

J: TRBJ2-2
V: TRBV5-1
size: -
D: TRBD1
CDR3: CASSPTGAGGGELFF
DNA: TGCGCCAGCAGCCCTACAGGGGCCGGCGGCGGGGAGCTGTTTTTT

J: TRBJ1-4
V: TRBV30
size: -
D: TRBD1
CDR3: CAFSGGNEKLFF
DNA: TGTGCCTTTTCAGGGGGTAATGAAAAACTGTTTTTT

J: TRBJ1-1
V: TRBV19
size: -
D: -
CDR3: CASMGTFEAFF
DNA: TGTGCCAGTATGGGGACTTTTGAAGCTTTCTTT

J: TRBJ2-2
V: TRBV2
size: -
D: -
CDR3: CASMEGLGRTGELFF
DNA: TGTGCCAGCATGGAGGGATTGGGCAGGACCGGGGAGCTGTTTTTT

J: TRBJ2-7
V: TRBV6-5
size: -
D: TRBD2
CDR3: CASSRLGGILHEQYF
DNA: TGTGCCAGCAGCCGCCTCGGGGGGATTCTTCACGAGCAGTACTTC

J: TRBJ2-1
V: TRBV6-4
size: -
D: TRBD2
CDR3: CASSDWQKRGFNEQFF
DNA: TGTGCCAGCAGTGACTGGCAGAAGCGGGGGTTCAATGAGCAGTTCTTC

J: TRBJ2-1
V: TRBV2
size: -
D: TRBD2
CDR3: CASRPGLPSGAYNEQFF
DNA: TGTGCCAGCAGACCAGGACTCCCTAGCGGGGCATACAATGAGCAGTTCTTC

J: TRBJ1-3
V: TRBV7-9
size: -
D: -
CDR3: CASSPGGGSPGNTIYF
DNA: TGTGCCAGCAGTCCCGGAGGTGGATCCCCTGGAAACACCATATATTTT

J: TRBJ2-7
V: TRBV28
size: -
D: TRBD2
CDR3: CASHPGLAGLYEQYF
DNA: TGTGCCAGCCATCCGGGACTAGCGGGATTATACGAGCAGTACTTC

J: TRBJ1-5
V: TRBV4-1
size: -
D: -
CDR3: CASSQEGGLNNQPQHF
DNA: TGCGCCAGCAGCCAAGAGGGGGGGTTAAACAATCAGCCCCAGCATTTT

J: TRBJ1-2
V: TRBV21-1
size: -
D: -
CDR3: CASSLLGQGVRGYTF
DNA: TGTGCCAGCAGCCTTCTCGGACAAGGAGTTCGTGGCTACACCTTC

J: TRBJ1-1
V: TRBV6-1
size: -
D: TRBD1
CDR3: CASSAKGADTEAFF
DNA: TGTGCCAGCAGTGCAAAGGGGGCCGACACTGAAGCTTTCTTT